Listed below are T cell receptor beta chains from one sample, sequenced in a study of T cells and Merkel cell carcinoma outcomes. The protocol was immunoSEQ multiplex PCR, while the TCRdb copy is restricted to in-frame clones and leaves out a portion. The table lists 10,000 to 15,000 clones, 95% to 96% of them singletons. The material sequenced was tumor tissue from Merkel cell carcinoma. These receptors all come from a human donor with Merkel cell carcinoma. The CDR3 runs from the conserved cysteine through the conserved F or W. Each record gives: V gene, clone size, CDR3 protein. Size is stated for part of the rows, as once, few or many counts, or as a class when the clone is expanded.

V: TRBV7-2
size: once
CDR3: CASSLGLTVYTEAFF

V: TRBV28
size: NA
CDR3: CASSWLSGLYNEQFF

V: TRBV28
size: NA
CDR3: CASRSSGSWNEQFF

V: TRBV4-2
size: NA
CDR3: CASSQARGGRGPHTEAFF

V: TRBV19
size: NA
CDR3: CASTWGSPPNQPQHF

V: TRBV27
size: once
CDR3: CASSSSLQETQYF

V: TRBV23-1
size: NA
CDR3: CASSLAWGLAGGPDPDTQYF

V: TRBV9
size: NA
CDR3: CASSPQPQSRSGFRTEAFF

V: TRBV9
size: NA
CDR3: CASSVGTSGYTDTQYF

V: TRBV27
size: NA
CDR3: CASSLYRRGADTQYF

V: TRBV5-1
size: NA
CDR3: CASSLERDGLYEQYF

V: TRBV19
size: NA
CDR3: CTSSRRDGKNIQYF

V: TRBV18
size: NA
CDR3: CANSPFQGMNTEAFF

V: TRBV7-2
size: NA
CDR3: CASSRDRGRGNTIYF

V: TRBV7-2
size: NA
CDR3: CASSLSFGGSGVEQFF

V: TRBV11-2
size: NA
CDR3: CASSLTGGEYNEKLFF

V: TRBV18
size: once
CDR3: CASSPLRENTGELFF

V: TRBV19
size: once
CDR3: CASNIKGMNTEAFF

V: TRBV7-9
size: NA
CDR3: CASSLKDPLDLGELFF

V: TRBV4-1
size: NA
CDR3: CASSSGTVKNQPQHF

V: TRBV5-1
size: NA
CDR3: CASSPDGQGNTEAFF

V: TRBV15
size: NA
CDR3: CATSRDSREAYEQYF

V: TRBV4-2
size: NA
CDR3: CASSQSTGGNEKLFF

V: TRBV5-1
size: NA
CDR3: CASSLGTENQSQHF

V: TRBV18
size: NA
CDR3: CASSPGLAGRAQETQYF

V: TRBV28
size: NA
CDR3: CASSSPGQGVGEQYF

V: TRBV5-1
size: NA
CDR3: CASSLGPGSSYEQYF

V: TRBV12-5
size: NA
CDR3: CASGPGREKDTQYF

V: TRBV25-1
size: NA
CDR3: CASSDSLSGELFF

V: TRBV4-3
size: NA
CDR3: CASSQETRGEQFF

V: TRBV29-1
size: NA
CDR3: CSVEDQVAGVRTDTQYF

V: TRBV7-8
size: NA
CDR3: CASSLATGSKGEQYF

V: TRBV10-1
size: NA
CDR3: CASSSRTRSYEQYF

V: TRBV7-8
size: NA
CDR3: CASSLDWRGEQYF

V: TRBV18
size: NA
CDR3: CASSPAGIQETQYF

V: TRBV28
size: NA
CDR3: CASREGQPNTEAFF

V: TRBV18
size: NA
CDR3: CASSPRPSDEAFF

V: TRBV7-2
size: NA
CDR3: CASSPRQRNTGELFF

V: TRBV6-1
size: NA
CDR3: CASSPLGPFETQYF

V: TRBV27
size: NA
CDR3: CASSLSPSQGGGNQPQHF

V: TRBV30
size: NA
CDR3: CAWSVENTGELFF

V: TRBV2
size: NA
CDR3: CASRLPGYSSNQPQHF

V: TRBV19
size: NA
CDR3: CASSSLQGTQPQHF

V: TRBV5-1
size: NA
CDR3: CASSLDGGSLRGYTF

V: TRBV18
size: NA
CDR3: CASSPPSGRETQYF

V: TRBV28
size: NA
CDR3: CASSLVQRISTDTQYF

V: TRBV9
size: NA
CDR3: CASSVSKGERSTQYF

V: TRBV18
size: NA
CDR3: CASSPAGTHSSYEQYF

V: TRBV27
size: NA
CDR3: CASSLSRRWGLEGRARRPDTQYF

V: TRBV4-2
size: NA
CDR3: CASSQDMTSGNNEQFF

V: TRBV30
size: NA
CDR3: CAWSVPSGVWGGEQFF